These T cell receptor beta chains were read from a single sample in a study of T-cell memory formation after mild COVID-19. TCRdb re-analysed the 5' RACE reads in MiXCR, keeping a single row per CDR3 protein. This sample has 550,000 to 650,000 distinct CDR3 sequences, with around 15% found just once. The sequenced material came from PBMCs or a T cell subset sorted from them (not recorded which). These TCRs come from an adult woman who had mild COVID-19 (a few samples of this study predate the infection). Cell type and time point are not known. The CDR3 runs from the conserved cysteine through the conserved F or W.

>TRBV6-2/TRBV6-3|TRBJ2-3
CASSPEPGLAGLGLVTDTQYF
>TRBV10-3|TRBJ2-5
CAISSGQGQETQYF
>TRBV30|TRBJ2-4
CAWTSNGDRLNIQYF
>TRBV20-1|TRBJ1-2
CSASGAYGYTF
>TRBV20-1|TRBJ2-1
CSAREGRISYNEQFF
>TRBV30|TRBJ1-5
CAFSGEGNQPQHF
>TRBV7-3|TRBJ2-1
CASSLGSITEQFF
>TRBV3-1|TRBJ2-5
CASSQVAGVRETQYF
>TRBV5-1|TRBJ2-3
CASSLGTGATDTQYF
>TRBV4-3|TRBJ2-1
CASSQKGRDTGGRHEQFF
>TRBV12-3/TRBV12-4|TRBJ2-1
CASSTIGGYNEQFF
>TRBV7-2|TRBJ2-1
CASSYKGSREQFF
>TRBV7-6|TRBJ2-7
CASSWTQGSEQYF
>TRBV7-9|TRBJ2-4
CASSSFEALAKNIQYF
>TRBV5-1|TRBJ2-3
CASSLFGGDADTQYF
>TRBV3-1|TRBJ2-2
CASSREWGTGELFF
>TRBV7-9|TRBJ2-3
CASSLEGVPDTQYF
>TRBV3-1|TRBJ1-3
CASSQGETLYSGNTIYF
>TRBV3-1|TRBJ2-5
CASSSHSGLAGEETQYF
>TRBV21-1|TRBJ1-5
CASSPGDRNQPQHF
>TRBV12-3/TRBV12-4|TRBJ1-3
CASSQQTGSTGNTIYF
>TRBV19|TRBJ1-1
CASSIMEQGFPEAFF
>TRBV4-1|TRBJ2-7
CASSPARDISSEQYF
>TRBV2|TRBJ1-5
CASKAWLNQPQHF
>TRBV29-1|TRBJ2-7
CSFKESGAYEQYF
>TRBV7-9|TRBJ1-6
CASSLVGQYNSPLHF
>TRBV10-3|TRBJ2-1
CAIRSSKEGEQFF
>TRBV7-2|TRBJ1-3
CASSLDGARNTIYF
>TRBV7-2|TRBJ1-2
CASSLDGQLYGYTF
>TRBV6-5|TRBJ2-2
CATRVRGELFF
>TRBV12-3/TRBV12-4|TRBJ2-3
CASSFETSRTDTQYF
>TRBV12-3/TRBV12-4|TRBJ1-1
CASSPNRVRTEAFF
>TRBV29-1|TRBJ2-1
CSAQGLVAVEQFF
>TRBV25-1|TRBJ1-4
CASSEFDRDEKLFF
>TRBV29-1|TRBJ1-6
CSAQESWDSPLHF
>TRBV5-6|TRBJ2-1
CASSPSGARYNEQFF
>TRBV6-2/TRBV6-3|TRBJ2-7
CASKRTSGSYEQYF
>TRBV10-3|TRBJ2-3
CAVRTGDPDTQYF
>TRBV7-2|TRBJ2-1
CASSHYPGLASYNEQFF
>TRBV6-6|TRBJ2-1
CASTGTGANNEQFF
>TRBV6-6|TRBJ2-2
CASSQGTSGTGELFF
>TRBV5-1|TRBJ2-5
CASSKGLAGTETQYF
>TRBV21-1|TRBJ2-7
CASSKSRDRGRIGQYF
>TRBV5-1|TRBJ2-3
CASSLGQGRDTQYF
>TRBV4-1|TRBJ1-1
CASSQERNRANTEAFF
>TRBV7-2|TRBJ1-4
CASSLPFISNEKLFF
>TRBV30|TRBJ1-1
CAWISRWSEAFF
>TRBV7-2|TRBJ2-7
CASSLAPNGEQYF